This entry is about one T cell receptor beta chain. Its specificity is unknown. Other DNA sequences in the sample encode the same CDR3. Trimming removed 3 bases from V and 5 bases from J, with 7 bases in between. The CDR3 is 12 residues long. Per germline, CDR1 SEHNR and CDR2 FQNEAQ (reference sequence). The data were produced by immunoSEQ multiplex PCR, yet TCRdb's version contains in-frame clones alone and is incomplete. In the table there are approximately 480,000 clones, around 88% of which are singletons. Treatment defined: about 20 received Ad26.COV2.S at low or high dose, single or two shots; several received placebo; per-sample allocation not given. The samples were gathered on day 63 after the first injection of vaccine or placebo. This specimen belongs to a study of Ad26.COV2.S vaccination and SARS-CoV-2 variants. Overall study context: Once, or twice with 56 days between doses, Ad26.COV2.S was given intramuscularly.

General observations from the study: The study found similar non-spike TCR breadth in vaccine and placebo recipients. Total T cell responses may have been underestimated by the TCR breadth and depth analyses.

The rearrangement links TRBV7-9 to TRBJ2-5; D gene unclear. This material consisted of peripheral blood, taken in a trial of Ad26.COV2.S vaccine versus placebo. This receptor was identified in a person between 18 and 65 years old who received the Ad26.COV2.S COVID-19 vaccine or a placebo. The CDR3 loop reads CASSLARETQYF. The CDR3 bases are TGTGCCAGCAGCTTGGCCCGGGAGACCCAGTACTTC.